A single sample is the source of the 29 T cell receptor beta chains below, sequenced in a study of T-cell memory formation after mild COVID-19. From the 5' RACE reads, TCRdb called clonotypes with MiXCR, one entry per CDR3 protein. Of 450,000 or so distinct CDR3 sequences listed, 15% to 20% are singletons. Sequencing input: PBMCs or a T cell subset sorted from them (not recorded which). The receptors come from an adult woman who had mild COVID-19 (a few samples of this study predate the infection). Cell type and time point are not known.

In this sample, this clonotype is medium-sized. This chain uses TRBV20-1 with TRBJ2-1, with 8 positions matching TRBD2. From germline, CDR1 is DFQATT and CDR2 SNEGSKA (reference sequence). The V segment lost 2 bases and the J segment 9 bases; nucleotides outside the gene matches: 6. The CDR3 has 13 amino acids. CDR3 amino acids: CSARSGGDVEQFF. CDR3 nucleotide sequence: TGCAGTGCTAGATCGGGAGGGGACGTTGAGCAGTTCTTC.

This clonotype came up a few times. The chain carries TRBV4-2 and TRBJ2-7; maybe TRBD1 (6 bases). V gave up 0 bases and J gave up 1 base, with 16 bases separating them. Germline V gene sequence: CDR1 LGHNA, CDR2 YNFKEQ. The CDR3 covers 17 residues. The CDR3 nucleotides read TGTGCCAGCAGCCAAGAGGGCAGGGGTTACGCGTCCTACGAGCAGTACTTC. Translating gives CASSQEGRGYASYEQYF.

This chain uses TRBV6-1 with TRBJ2-7; D uncertain. The germline V gene has CDR1 MNHNS and CDR2 SASEGT. Trimming shortened V by 5 bases and J by 0 bases, and 5 bases separated the two germline ends. The CDR3 has 12 amino acids. CDR3 loop: CASSTHSYEQYF. The CDR3 DNA sequence: TGTGCCAGCAGTACACACTCCTACGAGCAGTACTTC.

The V gene is TRBV7-9, the J gene TRBJ2-1; D is unclear. The CDR3 consists of 15 residues. Trimming cost V 2 bases and J 0 bases, with 8 bases left between them. CDR1 and CDR2 (germline): SEHNR, FQNEAQ (reference sequence). The CDR3 region is CASSLQLVSYNEQFF. The CDR3 DNA reads as TGTGCCAGCAGCTTACAGCTGGTCTCCTACAATGAGCAGTTCTTC.

The chain is built from TRBV7-9 and TRBJ2-2, with no clear D. In germline, CDR1 is SEHNR, CDR2 FQNEAQ (reference sequence). The CDR3 covers 15 residues. V lost 1 base, J lost 4 bases, and 10 bases lay in between. The CDR3: CASSLGIGITGELFF. The CDR3 nucleotides read TGTGCCAGCAGCTTAGGAATTGGGATCACCGGGGAGCTGTTTTTT. Filled out from reference TRBV7-9 and TRBJ2-2, the complete variable domain reads DTGVSQNPRHKITKRGQNVTFRCDPISEHNRLYWYRQTLGQGPEFLTYFQNEAQLEKSRLLSDRFSAERPKGSFSTLEIQRTEQGDSAMYLCASSLGIGITGELFFGEGSRLTVL.

The table lists this clonotype with a few counts. The chain employs TRBV25-1 and TRBJ2-1; weak D call: TRBD1 (6 bases). V lost 6 bases and J 0 bases, leaving 12 bases between the germline ends. This CDR3 is built from 15 residues. Germline V gene lookup returns CDR1 MGHDK and CDR2 SYGVNS. The CDR3 protein is CASSQGPNSYNEQFF. DNA for the CDR3: TGTGCCAGCAGCCAGGGGCCGAACTCCTACAATGAGCAGTTCTTC.

The sample holds a few counts of this clonotype. V usage is TRBV9 and J usage is TRBJ2-7; TRBD2 is a possible D gene (6 bases). Between the trimmed V and J ends, which lost 4 bases and 4 bases, there was a span of 15 bases. CDR3 length: 14 residues. Germline assignment: CDR1 SGDLS and CDR2 YYNGEE. CDR3: CASSLTGTEYEQYF. In DNA form, the CDR3 reads TGTGCCAGCAGCTTAACCGGGACTGAATACGAGCAGTACTTC.

This clonotype was detected only a few times. The chain combines TRBV5-1 with TRBJ2-2; tentatively, D is TRBD1 or TRBD2 (5 bases each). The CDR3 sequence is 14 residues long. V was cut by 4 bases and J by 7 bases, with 14 bases left in between. Germline values: CDR1 SGHRS, CDR2 YFSETQ. CDR3: CASSPFGTDGELFF. The CDR3 DNA reads as TGCGCCAGCAGCCCATTCGGGACGGACGGGGAGCTGTTTTTT.

The rearrangement links TRBV10-3 to TRBJ1-1; tentatively, D is TRBD1 (5 bases). The CDR3 covers 15 residues. Germline CDR1 reads ENHRY; CDR2 reads SYGVKD. V lost 3 bases to trimming and J lost 5 bases, with 16 bases between them. The CDR3 nucleotides read TGTGCCATCAGTGACCAAGCAGGGACGGGGACTGAAGCTTTCTTT. Protein product: CAISDQAGTGTEAFF.

The chain couples TRBV29-1 to TRBJ1-1, with TRBD1 as a possible D gene (5 bases). Trimming took 4 bases from V and 0 from J, leaving 12 bases between them. Germline V gene sequence: CDR1 SQVTM, CDR2 ANQGSEA. The length of the CDR3 is 14 residues. This chain's CDR3 is CSVAKTALNTEAFF. CDR3 coding DNA: TGCAGCGTTGCCAAGACAGCTTTGAACACTGAAGCTTTCTTT.

This clonotype has a handful of counts. The chain has TRBV6-2 or TRBV6-3 and TRBJ2-1; no firm D call. V was clipped by 0 bases and J by 9 bases, with 15 bases between them. Germline values: CDR1 MNHEY, CDR2 SVGEGT. This CDR3 comprises 15 residues. CDR3 sequence: CASSYSFSPEGEQFF. CDR3 sequence (DNA): TGTGCCAGCAGTTACTCGTTTAGCCCGGAAGGTGAGCAGTTCTTC.

J is TRBJ2-2 and V is TRBV7-8, with 9 nucleotides matching TRBD1. The germline V gene has CDR1 SGHVS and CDR2 FQNEAQ. J lost 6 bases, V lost 5 bases, and 10 bases had no gene match. The CDR3 has 16 residues. The CDR3 nucleotides read TGTGCCAGCAGCCGTCTTAGGACAGGGGCGGCCGGGGAGCTGTTTTTT. Its protein is CASSRLRTGAAGELFF.

V and J are TRBV20-1 and TRBJ2-2, with D perhaps assigned TRBD1 or TRBD2 (5 bases each). The CDR3 totals 13 residues. V was shortened by 1 base and J by 3 bases, with 6 bases between the two germline ends. Germline CDR1 DFQATT, CDR2 SNEGSKA (reference sequence). CDR3 nucleotide sequence: TGCAGTGCTAGAGCGGGACACACCGGGGAGCTGTTTTTT. Protein: CSARAGHTGELFF.

The V call is TRBV27, the J call TRBJ2-7; D gene unclear. The CDR3 sequence is 14 residues long. In germline, CDR1 is MNHEY, CDR2 SMNVEV (reference sequence). Between the trimmed V and J ends, which lost 5 bases and 2 bases, there was a span of 13 bases. The CDR3 DNA reads TGTGCCAGCAGTCCACCTGGCCCACCCTACGAGCAGTACTTC. Protein: CASSPPGPPYEQYF.

This chain links TRBV7-2 with TRBJ1-1; no clear D gene. The V and J ends lost 5 bases and 4 bases respectively, with 11 bases between them. The CDR3 runs to 13 residues. Germline V gene sequence: CDR1 SGHTA, CDR2 FQGNSA. DNA for the CDR3: TGTGCCAGCAGCCCAAGGATAGGCACTGAAGCTTTCTTT. It translates to CASSPRIGTEAFF.

The chain has TRBV5-1 and TRBJ1-3, with a possible D match to TRBD1 (5 bases). The length of the CDR3 is 14 residues. Germline CDR1 SGHRS, CDR2 YFSETQ. Trimming cost V 4 bases and J 2 bases, with 10 bases left between them. CDR3 DNA sequence: TGCGCCAGCAGCAGGGGCGCCCCTGGAAACACCATATATTTT. Translating it yields CASSRGAPGNTIYF.

In this sample, this clonotype turned up a few times. The chain uses TRBV20-1 and TRBJ2-1, with D tentatively TRBD1 or TRBD2 (5 bases each). Trimming left V 6 bases short and J 0 bases short, with 18 bases between. Looked up from germline, CDR1 is DFQATT and CDR2 is SNEGSKA (reference sequence). The CDR3 totals 16 residues. The CDR3 loop is CSANQRGRSSYNEQFF. In DNA form, the CDR3 reads TGCAGTGCCAACCAGAGGGGCAGGAGCTCCTACAATGAGCAGTTCTTC.

The chain has TRBV28 and TRBJ2-3; no definite D call. The germline V and J ends were trimmed by 3 bases and 4 bases, with 11 bases remaining between them. The V gene's germline CDR1 is MDHEN and CDR2 SYDVKM. The CDR3 contains 14 residues. The CDR3 region has the DNA TGTGCCAGCAGTTTGCGAGTGAATGCAGATACGCAGTATTTT. Translation gives CASSLRVNADTQYF.

The chain carries TRBV6-5 and TRBJ2-7, with 7 bases that match TRBD1. The germline gives CDR1 MNHEY, CDR2 SVGAGI. This CDR3 is built from 18 residues. J lost 4 bases, V lost 3 bases, and 18 bases had no gene match. The CDR3 protein is CASSYAPPLAGTVYEQYF. The DNA for the CDR3 is TGTGCCAGCAGTTATGCTCCTCCGCTCGCCGGGACAGTTTACGAGCAGTACTTC.

The chain recombines TRBV4-2 with TRBJ2-7; D is uncertain. Trimming removed 1 base at V and 5 bases at J, with 6 bases between. CDR1 and CDR2 from the germline V gene are LGHNA and YNFKEQ. The CDR3 is made up of 12 amino acids. The DNA of the CDR3 is TGTGCCAGCAGCCAAGTAACCCACGAGCAGTACTTC. Translation: CASSQVTHEQYF.

The chain joins TRBV3-1 to TRBJ2-5; 10 bases fit TRBD2. J lost 2 bases, V lost 1 base, and 7 bases had no gene match. Germline assignment: CDR1 LGHDT and CDR2 YNNKEL (reference sequence). This CDR3 contains 17 residues. This chain's CDR3 is CASSQAGVAGGQETQYF. In DNA form, the CDR3 reads TGTGCCAGCAGCCAAGCTGGGGTAGCGGGGGGTCAAGAGACCCAGTACTTC.

This clonotype was observed a handful of times. CDR3: CASSFGDSPNSPLHF. DNA for the CDR3: TGTGCCAGCAGTTTCGGGGACAGTCCTAATTCACCCCTCCACTTT. J is TRBJ1-6 and V is TRBV12-3 or TRBV12-4, with 7 positions matching TRBD1. This CDR3 is built from 15 residues. With V trimmed by 3 bases and J by 6 bases, 5 bases remained unmatched.

The rearrangement joins TRBV10-3 to TRBJ2-7; weak D call: TRBD1 (5 bases). CDR3 length: 14 residues. Germline CDR1 reads ENHRY; CDR2 reads SYGVKD. Trimming pared 6 bases from V and 1 base from J, leaving 13 bases between. The CDR3 bases are TGTGCCATCAGCAAAGGACAAAATTCCTACGAGCAGTACTTC. Encoded protein: CAISKGQNSYEQYF.

For this clonotype: One end of the junction is discordant with germline, which a read error may explain. This chain joins TRBV12-3 or TRBV12-4 and TRBJ2-5; either TRBD1 or TRBD2 may fit D (5 bases each). CDR3 size: 12 residues. CDR3 region: CDSSPRGETQYF. The CDR3 nucleotides are TGTGACAGCAGCCCCCGGGGCGAGACCCAGTACTTC.

The CDR3 bases are TGTGCCACCAGTGACGTGGGGGGCAGGGGTGAAGCTTTCTTT. The encoded protein is CATSDVGGRGEAFF. The chain links TRBV24-1 to TRBJ1-1; possibly TRBD1 for D (6 bases). CDR1 is KGHDR, CDR2 SFDVKD, per germline. Trimming stripped 4 bases from V and 7 bases from J, with 15 bases between. The CDR3 covers 14 residues.

The chain employs TRBV7-9 and TRBJ1-1; D not certain. V was cut by 3 bases and J by 4 bases, with 9 bases left in between. Germline V gives CDR1 SEHNR, CDR2 FQNEAQ (reference sequence). There are 13 residues in the CDR3. The CDR3 protein is CASSFPVGTEAFF. The CDR3 coding sequence is TGTGCCAGCAGCTTCCCGGTTGGCACTGAAGCTTTCTTT.

The table lists this clonotype with a count of one. The chain couples TRBV19 to TRBJ1-1; D possibly corresponds to TRBD1 (5 bases). In germline, CDR1 is LNHDA, CDR2 SQIVND (reference sequence). CDR3 length: 16 amino acids. The ends were cut back, 4 bases at V and 6 bases at J, with 21 bases in the middle. CDR3 sequence reads: CASSTRTGAGFAEAFF. CDR3 bases: TGTGCCAGTAGTACTCGCACTGGGGCAGGGTTCGCTGAAGCTTTCTTT.

This clonotype was observed a handful of times. The chain couples TRBV7-8 to TRBJ2-3, with D maybe TRBD2 (5 bases). The germline V and J ends were trimmed by 6 bases and 1 base, with 17 bases remaining between them. The CDR3 sequence is 16 residues long. Germline V gene lookup returns CDR1 SGHVS and CDR2 FQNEAQ. The CDR3 nucleotides read TGTGCCAGCAGACGAGCAGACTTCGGGGGCACAGATACGCAGTATTTT. Translating gives CASRRADFGGTDTQYF.

The sample holds a few counts of this clonotype. The chain employs TRBV2 and TRBJ1-4; a weak D match, TRBD1 (5 bases). This CDR3 contains 13 residues. Germline V gene lookup returns CDR1 SNHLY and CDR2 FYNNEI. The ends were cut back, 5 bases at V and 7 bases at J, with 11 bases in the middle. CDR3 in amino acids: CASSPGRTEKLFF. The DNA for the CDR3 is TGTGCCAGCAGTCCAGGGAGGACTGAAAAACTGTTTTTT.